This T cell receptor beta chain is from a study of T cells after yellow fever vaccination. Researchers made TCR cDNA using 5'RACE template switching, and this step added a universal primer site and UMIs. One entry per CDR3 protein, called by TCRdb with MiXCR from the 5' RACE reads. There are roughly 180,000 distinct CDR3 sequences in the sample; roughly 6.2% occur only once, and nearly 3% lies in the top ten. This clonotype has more than one count but fewer than ten. Sample: CD4+ T cells sorted from PBMCs, taken on the day of the first yellow fever vaccination. The clonotype was recovered from a man between 18 and 29 years old who received the YFV17D yellow fever vaccine.

CDR3 sequence (DNA): TGTGCCAGCAGCCTAACCGGGACAGGGGGCTACGAGCAGTACTTC. It yields the protein CASSLTGTGGYEQYF. The J gene is TRBJ2-7, the V gene TRBV7-2; TRBD1 matches 11 bases. The CDR3 runs 15 residues. CDR1 and CDR2 (germline): SGHTA, FQGNSA. With V trimmed by 5 bases and J by 3 bases, 6 bases remained unmatched.